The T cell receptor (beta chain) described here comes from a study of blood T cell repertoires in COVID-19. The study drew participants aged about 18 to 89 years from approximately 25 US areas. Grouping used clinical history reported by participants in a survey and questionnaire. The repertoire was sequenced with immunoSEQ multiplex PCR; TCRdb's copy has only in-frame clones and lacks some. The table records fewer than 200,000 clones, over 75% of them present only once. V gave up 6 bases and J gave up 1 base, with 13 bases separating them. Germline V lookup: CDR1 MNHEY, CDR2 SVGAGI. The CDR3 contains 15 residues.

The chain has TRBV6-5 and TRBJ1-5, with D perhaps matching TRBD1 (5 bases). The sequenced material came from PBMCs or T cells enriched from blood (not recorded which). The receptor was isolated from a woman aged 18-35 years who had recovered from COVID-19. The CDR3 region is CASSAQTVSNQPQHF. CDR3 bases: TGTGCCAGCAGCGCTCAGACAGTGAGCAATCAGCCCCAGCATTTT.